These T cell receptor beta chains were read from a single sample in a study of Ad26.COV2.S vaccination and SARS-CoV-2 variants. Sequenced by immunoSEQ multiplex PCR; TCRdb stores in-frame clones only, minus some. The table shows 200,000 to 300,000 clones, with approximately 90% occurring only once. This material consisted of peripheral blood, taken in a trial of Ad26.COV2.S vaccine versus placebo. All receptors derive from a person aged 18 to 65 who received the Ad26.COV2.S COVID-19 vaccine or a placebo. Both conserved end residues are part of each CDR3. D genes are given only for firm matches. Size is stated for part of the rows, as once, few or many counts, or as a class when the clone is expanded.

len	v_gene	d_gene	abundance	j_gene	CDR3aa	CDR3nt
15	TRBV7-2	TRBD2	NA	TRBJ2-1	CASSPPGGGYNEQFF	TGTGCCAGCAGCCCCCCCGGCGGGGGATACAATGAGCAGTTCTTC
15	TRBV7-3	TRBD2	NA	TRBJ2-1	CASSLGGSIGNEQFF	TGTGCCAGCAGCTTAGGCGGGAGTATAGGCAATGAGCAGTTCTTC
16	TRBV30	TRBD1	NA	TRBJ1-6	CAWSHSKTGRSAPLHF	TGTGCCTGGAGTCATTCGAAGACAGGGAGGTCGGCACCCCTCCACTTT
15	TRBV4-2	NA	NA	TRBJ1-1	CASSQANFRNTEAFF	TGTGCCAGCAGCCAAGCGAATTTTAGGAACACTGAAGCTTTCTTT
18	TRBV7-2	NA	NA	TRBJ2-3	CASSSISGRLTSTDTQYF	TGTGCCAGCAGCTCCATTTCGGGACGATTGACTAGCACAGATACGCAGTATTTT
12	TRBV5-4	NA	NA	TRBJ2-1	CASSLEGGEQFF	TGTGCCAGCAGCTTGGAGGGGGGAGAGCAGTTCTTC
14	TRBV3-1/TRBV3-2	NA	few	TRBJ2-3	CASSPRMGSNTQYF	TGTGCCAGCAGCCCTCGGATGGGAAGTAATACGCAGTATTTT
15	TRBV7-6	TRBD2	NA	TRBJ2-7	CASRERSGGADEQYF	TGTGCCAGCAGGGAGAGGAGCGGGGGGGCGGACGAGCAGTACTTC
13	TRBV7-3	NA	NA	TRBJ1-1	CASSPPGTTEAFF	TGTGCCAGCAGCCCACCAGGGACAACTGAAGCTTTCTTT
15	TRBV18	NA	once	TRBJ1-4	CASSPQGLPNEKLFF	TGTGCCAGCTCACCTCAGGGGCTACCTAATGAAAAACTGTTTTTT
15	TRBV4-3	NA	NA	TRBJ1-6	CASSRSAGDGSPLHF	TGCGCCAGCAGCCGTTCGGCAGGGGATGGGTCACCCCTCCACTTT
13	TRBV3-1/TRBV3-2	NA	once	TRBJ1-1	CASSPLVGTEAFF	TGTGCCAGCAGCCCCCTGGTAGGGACTGAAGCTTTCTTT
13	TRBV5-8	NA	NA	TRBJ2-5	CASTFGPGETQYF	TGTGCCAGCACTTTTGGGCCGGGGGAGACCCAGTACTTC